A selection of T cell receptor beta chains follows, all from one sample in a study of T cell responses to AZD1222 COVID-19 vaccine. Generated by immunoSEQ multiplex PCR, the TCRdb table keeps only in-frame clones and is missing some. The sample holds some 86,000 clones; more than 75% are singletons and the top ten take under 25%. The sample here was peripheral blood, taken on day 0 of AZD1222 vaccination. The source of these receptors is an adult in good health. Each CDR3 is given with its conserved first and last residue. The D gene is left open where the match is weak. Size values are once, few and many counts, or a class for expanded clones, and some rows have none.

j_gene	abundance	v_gene	d_gene	CDR3nt	CDR3aa
TRBJ1-2	.	TRBV4-2	TRBD1	TGTGCCAGCAGCCCTACTGCGACAGGGAACCCCTTTTTCGTATATGGCTACACCTTC	CASSPTATGNPFFVYGYTF
TRBJ2-7	once	TRBV7-9	.	TGTGCCAGCAGCCAGGAGGGAGGGCAGTACTTC	CASSQEGGQYF
TRBJ1-2	few	TRBV6-5	.	TGTGCCAGCAGTTATAAACGGGGCCACTATGGCTACACCTTC	CASSYKRGHYGYTF
TRBJ2-5	.	TRBV28	TRBD2	TGTGCCAGCAGTCACGGACTAGCGGGAGATCAGAAGACCCAGTACTTC	CASSHGLAGDQKTQYF
TRBJ2-1	.	TRBV28	TRBD2	TGTGCCAGCAGTTTGACTAGCGGGAGTCACAATGAGCAGTTCTTC	CASSLTSGSHNEQFF
TRBJ2-7	.	TRBV2	.	TGTGCCAGCAATCTACTTAGCGAGCAGTACTTC	CASNLLSEQYF
TRBJ2-2	.	TRBV7-6	.	TGTGCCAGCAGCTTAGAGGCAGGGGTGAACACCGGGGAGCTGTTTTTT	CASSLEAGVNTGELFF
TRBJ2-5	.	TRBV30	.	TGTGCCTGGAGTGTAACCGACCAAGGGACCCAGTACTTC	CAWSVTDQGTQYF
TRBJ1-6	few	TRBV19	.	TGTGCCAGTAGCCTCTCACCGGGACGGCCTTCACCCCTCCACTTT	CASSLSPGRPSPLHF
TRBJ1-2	few	TRBV28	.	TGTGCCAGCACCACTCCGGGCGGCGGCTATGGCTACACCTTC	CASTTPGGGYGYTF
TRBJ2-5	.	TRBV7-2	TRBD2	TGTGCCAGCAGCACCAGCGGGAGGGCCATGGAGACCCAGTACTTC	CASSTSGRAMETQYF
TRBJ2-7	few	TRBV2	.	TGTGCCAGCAGTGGAAACCCGGGGGACAGCCAGGTGTTC	CASSGNPGDSQVF
TRBJ2-5	once	TRBV7-9	TRBD2	TGTGCCAGCAGCAGGACTAGCGGGGGTGGGGAGACCCAGTACTTC	CASSRTSGGGETQYF
TRBJ2-3	.	TRBV4-3	TRBD2	TGCGCCAGCAGCTCGACTAGCGGCACAGATACGCAGTATTTT	CASSSTSGTDTQYF
TRBJ2-7	.	TRBV5-1	.	TGCGCCAGCAGCTTGACAGTTAACAACTACGAGCAGTACTTC	CASSLTVNNYEQYF
TRBJ1-2	.	TRBV10-3	TRBD1	TGTGCCATCAGAACGGGACAGGAGTATGGCTACACCTTC	CAIRTGQEYGYTF